Following are 14 T cell receptor beta chains from one sample sequenced in a study of shared clonotypes between healthy human individuals. The table came from immunoSEQ multiplex PCR; TCRdb's copy has only in-frame clones and leaves some out. The sample lists roughly 680,000 clones, over 60% occurring once. Material for sequencing was memory CD4+ T cells sorted from blood. Stated subset: CD45RA-negative fraction. The source is a woman between 25 and 40 years old in good health.

This clone was picked up many times. The chain employs TRBV5-4 and TRBJ2-1; D is undetermined. Germline CDR1 reads SGHNT; CDR2 reads YYREEE (reference sequence). Trimming took off 5 bases at V and 2 bases at J, with 14 bases between the two ends. The CDR3 runs to 15 residues. Here the CDR3 reads CASSFAWSTYNEQFF. The DNA of the CDR3 is TGTGCCAGCAGTTTCGCCTGGTCTACCTACAATGAGCAGTTCTTC. The variable domain in full, with the rest retrieved from reference TRBV5-4 and TRBJ2-1, is ETGVTQSPTHLIKTRGQQVTLRCSSQSGHNTVSWYQQALGQGPQFIFQYYREEENGRGNFPPRFSGLQFPNYSSELNVNALELDDSALYLCASSFAWSTYNEQFFGPGTRLTVL.

This clone was counted many times. The rearrangement uses TRBV7-9 and TRBJ2-7, with no clear D. This CDR3 comprises 12 residues. The V end lost 5 bases, the J end lost 8 bases, and 13 bases lay between the germline ends. The germline CDR1 and CDR2 sequences are SEHNR and FQNEAQ (reference sequence). DNA of the CDR3: TGTGCCAGCAGCCAGGACCCCCGACAGCAGTACTTC. Its translation is CASSQDPRQQYF.

The genes are TRBV21-1 and TRBJ2-5; TRBD1 was called by the table and not checked on the DNA. TRBV21-1 is a documented pseudogene. The CDR3 length is 16 residues. The CDR3 loop is CASSRMDRRHGWTQYF. CDR3 sequence (DNA): TGTGCCAGCAGCAGGATGGACAGGAGGCACGGGTGGACCCAGTACTTC.

This chain connects TRBV14 to TRBJ2-2; D is possibly TRBD1 or TRBD2 (5 bases each). CDR1 and CDR2 from the germline V gene are SGHDN and FVKESK. Trimming cost V 4 bases and J 3 bases, with 15 bases left between them. This CDR3 is 16 amino acids long. CDR3 loop: CASSPDPGTDTGELFF. The DNA of the CDR3 is TGTGCCAGCAGCCCCGACCCGGGGACCGACACCGGGGAGCTGTTTTTT.

Ten or more counts support this clone. J is TRBJ1-1 and V is TRBV5-8, with D unclear. The CDR3 loop spans 13 amino acids. The V end lost 0 bases, the J end lost 3 bases, and 6 bases lay between the germline ends. CDR1 is SGHTS, CDR2 YDEGEE, per germline. CDR3 nucleotides: TGTGCCAGCAGCTTGGCCCGCGACACTGAAGCTTTCTTT. Residues: CASSLARDTEAFF. The whole variable domain, remainder taken from reference TRBV5-8 and TRBJ1-1, is EAGVTQSPTHLIKTRGQQATLRCSPISGHTSVYWYQQALGLGLQFLLWYDEGEERNRGNFPPRFSGRQFPNYSSELNVNALELEDSALYLCASSLARDTEAFFGQGTRLTVV.

Remarks on this clone: Distinct nucleotide sequences in the sample also encode this CDR3. This rearrangement joins TRBV6-5 to TRBJ1-2; no reliable D call. Between the trimmed V and J ends, which lost 0 bases and 4 bases, there was a span of 6 bases. Germline values: CDR1 MNHEY, CDR2 SVGAGI. This CDR3 has 13 residues. DNA of the CDR3: TGTGCCAGCAGTTACTCGCGGGGCTATGGCTACACCTTC. Encoded protein: CASSYSRGYGYTF.

CDR3 bases: TGTGCCAGCCTGAAAGGGTGGACAGGGGATAGCAATCAGCCCCAGCATTTT. Translation gives CASLKGWTGDSNQPQHF. This chain connects TRBV7-8 to TRBJ1-5, with 9 nucleotides matching TRBD1. The CDR3 totals 17 residues. CDR1 is SGHVS and CDR2 is FQNEAQ in the germline V gene. Trimming at V came to 8 bases and at J to 0 bases, leaving 11 bases not matched to a gene.

This chain joins TRBV4-2 and TRBJ1-5; D ambiguous. CDR1 LGHNA and CDR2 YNFKEQ come from the germline V gene. With 4 bases removed from V and 0 bases from J, the gap between germline ends came to 7 bases. The CDR3 sequence is 14 residues long. The chain's CDR3 is CASSREVSNQPQHF. In nucleotides, the CDR3 is TGTGCCAGCAGCCGGGAGGTTAGCAATCAGCCCCAGCATTTT.

The chain is built from TRBV7-3 and TRBJ2-1, with D uncertain. The CDR3 runs to 13 residues. V was clipped by 5 bases and J by 5 bases, with 10 bases between them. CDR1 and CDR2 (germline): SGHTA, FQGTGA. The CDR3 sequence is CASSPQVNNEQFF. As DNA, the CDR3 is TGTGCCAGCAGCCCCCAGGTCAACAATGAGCAGTTCTTC.

V usage is TRBV5-4 and J usage is TRBJ2-7; the D gene is possibly TRBD2 (6 bases). CDR1 and CDR2 from the germline V gene are SGHNT and YYREEE (reference sequence). The V gene lost 4 bases and the J gene lost 4 bases, with 15 bases spanning the gap. The CDR3 is 14 residues long. CDR3 DNA sequence: TGTGCCAGCAGCGTCGGGACGGGGGAGTACGAGCAGTACTTC. Protein sequence: CASSVGTGEYEQYF.

This clone appeared once. This rearrangement joins TRBV28 to TRBJ1-1; D unresolved. The CDR3 runs 15 residues. Germline V gives CDR1 MDHEN, CDR2 SYDVKM. Between the trimmed V and J ends, which lost 2 bases and 4 bases, there was a span of 14 bases. Here the CDR3 DNA reads TGTGCCAGCAGTTTAAGGACGGGAGTGGGCACTGAAGCTTTCTTT. This encodes CASSLRTGVGTEAFF.

The chain uses TRBV4-1 and TRBJ1-5, with 7 nucleotides matching TRBD1. Germline V gives CDR1 MGHRA, CDR2 YSYEKL. The ends lost 6 bases at V and 6 bases at J; junction bases unmatched: 8. The CDR3 runs 14 residues. The DNA of the CDR3 is TGCGCCAGCAGACCTACAGGGGTCTCTCAGCCCCAGCATTTT. Amino acid sequence: CASRPTGVSQPQHF.

This chain joins TRBV7-8 and TRBJ1-2, with D uncertain. There are 15 residues in the CDR3. V was trimmed by 1 base and J by 7 bases, leaving 16 bases between them. Germline lookup yields CDR1 SGHVS and CDR2 FQNEAQ. The CDR3 sequence: CASSLGGAKTGGYTF. The CDR3 DNA sequence: TGTGCCAGCAGCTTAGGGGGAGCCAAGACGGGTGGCTACACCTTC.

The chain combines TRBV7-7 with TRBJ2-7, with 11 bases fitting TRBD1. Looked up from germline, CDR1 is SSHAT and CDR2 is FNYEAQ (reference sequence). The CDR3 has 15 residues. Unmatched junction bases numbered 6, after V lost 5 bases and J lost 3 bases. The CDR3 nucleotides are TGTGCCAGCAGCCTGGGACAGGGGGAAATCTACGAGCAGTACTTC. It is translated as CASSLGQGEIYEQYF.